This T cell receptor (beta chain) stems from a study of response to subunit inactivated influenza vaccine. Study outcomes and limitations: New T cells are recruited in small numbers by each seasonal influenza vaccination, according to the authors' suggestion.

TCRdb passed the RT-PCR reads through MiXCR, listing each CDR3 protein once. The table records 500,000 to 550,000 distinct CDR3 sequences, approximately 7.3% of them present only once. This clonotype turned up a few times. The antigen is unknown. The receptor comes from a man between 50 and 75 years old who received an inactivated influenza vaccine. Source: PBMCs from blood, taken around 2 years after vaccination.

The CDR3 region is CSASRDEGPQPQHF. CDR3 coding DNA: TGCAGTGCTAGCCGGGACGAGGGGCCTCAGCCCCAGCATTTT. The chain uses TRBV20-1 and TRBJ1-5; D is perhaps TRBD1 (5 bases). The ends were cut back, 3 bases at V and 6 bases at J, with 15 bases in the middle. The CDR3 spans 14 residues. CDR1 DFQATT and CDR2 SNEGSKA come from the germline V gene (reference sequence).